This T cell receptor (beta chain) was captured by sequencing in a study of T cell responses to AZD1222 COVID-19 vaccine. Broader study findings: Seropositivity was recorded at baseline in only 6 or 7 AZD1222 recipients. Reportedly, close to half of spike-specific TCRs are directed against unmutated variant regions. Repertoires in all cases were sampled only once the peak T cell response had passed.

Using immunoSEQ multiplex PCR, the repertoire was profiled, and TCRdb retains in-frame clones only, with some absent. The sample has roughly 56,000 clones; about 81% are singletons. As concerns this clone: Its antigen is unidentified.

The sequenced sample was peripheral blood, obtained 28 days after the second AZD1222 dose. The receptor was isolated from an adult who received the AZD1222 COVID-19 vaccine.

The CDR3 DNA follows: TGTGCCAGCAGATCGGACCGAGATACGCAGTATTTT. Translated: CASRSDRDTQYF. V and J are TRBV12-3 or TRBV12-4 and TRBJ2-3; D unresolved. V lost 6 bases and J 5 bases, leaving 9 bases between the germline ends. The CDR3 sequence is 12 residues long.